This T cell receptor (beta chain) derives from a study of cytomegalovirus exposure and HLA in healthy donors. PCR involved 60 Vbeta and 13 Jbeta primers. The table came from immunoSEQ multiplex PCR; TCRdb's copy has only in-frame clones and leaves some out. Here the sample spans 99,000 or so clones, nearly 80% being singletons. This CDR3 has 17 residues. The V segment lost 5 bases and the J segment 5 bases; nucleotides outside the gene matches: 8. Germline CDR1 SGHTA, CDR2 FQGNSA. The sequencing input was PBMCs. This TCR was sampled from a man younger than 40 in good health and CMV-seronegative. The chain employs TRBV7-2 and TRBJ2-3; TRBD2 matches at 15 bases. CDR3 nucleotide sequence: TGTGCCAGCAGCCGGACTAGCGGGGGGGCCGAAGGAGATACGCAGTATTTT. As protein: CASSRTSGGAEGDTQYF.